Here is one T cell receptor (beta chain) with its context. Its antigen is unknown. This PCR relied on a set of 60 Vbeta primers and 13 Jbeta primers. Only in-frame clones appear in the TCRdb table, and some are missing; sequencing was by immunoSEQ multiplex PCR. This sample's table reports about 120,000 clones. This specimen comes from a study of cytomegalovirus exposure and HLA in healthy donors. Study-level points and caveats: The authors enumerated under 200 TCR beta chains as linked to cytomegalovirus. There was a cluster of highly shared sequence variants that was likely a sequencing artifact. A later analysis linked a missense variant in DCLRE1C to the trimming of TCR beta V and J genes. The HLA-A and HLA-B alleles of most subjects were reportedly predicted accurately from TCR beta sequences.

The TCR sequence derives from a woman aged 40 to 49 in good health and CMV-seropositive. Specimen: PBMCs.

DNA of the CDR3: TGTGCCAGCAGCTTCGGCAGGTCTAAACTGTTTTTT. Its protein product is CASSFGRSKLFF. This chain links TRBV5-6 with TRBJ1-4; D uncertain. Germline assignment: CDR1 SGHDT and CDR2 YYEEEE. Trimming cost V 2 bases and J 11 bases, with 10 bases left between them. The CDR3 is made up of 12 amino acids.